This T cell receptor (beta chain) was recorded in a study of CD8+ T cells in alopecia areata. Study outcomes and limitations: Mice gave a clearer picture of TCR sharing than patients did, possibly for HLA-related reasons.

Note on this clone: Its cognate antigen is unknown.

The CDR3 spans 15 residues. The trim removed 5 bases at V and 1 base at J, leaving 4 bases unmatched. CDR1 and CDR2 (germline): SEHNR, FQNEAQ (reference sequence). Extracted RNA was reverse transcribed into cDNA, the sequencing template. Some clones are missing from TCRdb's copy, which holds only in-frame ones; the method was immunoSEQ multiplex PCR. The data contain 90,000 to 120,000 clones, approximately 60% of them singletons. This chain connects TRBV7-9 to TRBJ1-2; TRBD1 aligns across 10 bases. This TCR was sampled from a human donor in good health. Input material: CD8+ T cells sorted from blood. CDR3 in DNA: TGTGCCAGCAGCGGAGGACAGGGGGGTAACTATGGCTACACCTTC. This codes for CASSGGQGGNYGYTF.